The 25 T cell receptor beta chains listed next were all sequenced from one sample in a study of blood T cell repertoires in COVID-19. Repertoires were generated with immunoSEQ multiplex PCR, while TCRdb's copy carries only in-frame clones and drops some. This sample carries about 210,000 clones, 65% to 90% of them seen once, and the ten largest clones take 9.7%. Specimen: peripheral blood. The receptors here all came from a man aged 45-65 years with active or convalescent COVID-19.

This clone occurred once. CDR3 nucleotides: TGTGCCAGTAGTATAGCCACCCGACAGGAGAAACTGTTTTTT. Its translation is CASSIATRQEKLFF. This rearrangement joins TRBV19 to TRBJ1-4, with a possible D match to TRBD1 (6 bases). Germline V gene lookup returns CDR1 LNHDA and CDR2 SQIVND (reference sequence). V was trimmed by 1 base and J by 11 bases, leaving 14 bases between them. This CDR3 comprises 14 residues. The full variable domain, its missing parts supplied by reference TRBV19 and TRBJ1-4, is DGGITQSPKYLFRKEGQNVTLSCEQNLNHDAMYWYRQDPGQGLRLIYYSQIVNDFQKGDIAEGYSVSREKKESFPLTVTSAQKNPTAFYLCASSIATRQEKLFFGSGTQLSVL.

The chain combines TRBV5-1 with TRBJ2-5; D is possibly TRBD1 (5 bases). In germline, CDR1 is SGHRS, CDR2 YFSETQ. The CDR3 contains 16 residues. Between the trimmed V and J ends, which lost 1 base and 0 bases, there was a span of 13 bases. In nucleotides, the CDR3 is TGCGCCAGCAGCTTGACCGGACAAGTGGACCAAGAGACCCAGTACTTC. Amino acids: CASSLTGQVDQETQYF.

V usage is TRBV18 and J usage is TRBJ2-7, with 9 bases lining up with TRBD1. This CDR3 comprises 15 residues. Trimming removed 4 bases from V and 2 bases from J; junction bases left unmatched: 6. Germline CDR1 KGHSH, CDR2 LQKENI. In DNA, the CDR3 is TGTGCCAGCTCACTTCGGACAGGGGCACCCTACGAGCAGTACGTC. Its protein is CASSLRTGAPYEQYV.

The V and J genes are TRBV5-1 and TRBJ2-3; no clear D. The CDR3 consists of 13 residues. Germline CDR1 is SGHRS and CDR2 is YFSETQ. The V end lost 0 bases, the J end lost 2 bases, and 4 bases lay between the germline ends. The CDR3 here is CASSLGYTDTQYF. The CDR3 DNA sequence: TGCGCCAGCAGCTTGGGCTACACAGATACGCAGTATTTT.

The V and J genes are TRBV23-1 and TRBJ2-7, with 7 nucleotides matching TRBD1. TRBV23-1 carries the ORF label, with uncertain function. V shed 4 bases and J 3 bases; nucleotides not matched to a gene: 9. This CDR3 has 15 amino acids. The CDR3 region has the DNA TGCGCCAGCAGTCTTCGGGACAGAGAACTCTACGAGCAGTACGTC. This codes for CASSLRDRELYEQYV.

The V gene is TRBV7-9, the J gene TRBJ2-3; 8 nucleotides align to TRBD1. Germline values: CDR1 SEHNR, CDR2 FQNEAQ (reference sequence). With 5 bases clipped from V and 7 bases from J, the junction kept 14 bases outside the gene matches. This CDR3 is built from 16 residues. The CDR3 nucleotides read TGTGCCAGCAGCCCGCCGCATCGTGACAGGGGCAATACGCAGTATTTT. Amino acid sequence: CASSPPHRDRGNTQYF.

The CDR3 nucleotides are TGTGCCAGCAGTGGAGGAGGTCTAGCGGGGGGGCTAGAGACCCAGTACTTC. It codes for CASSGGGLAGGLETQYF. The genes are TRBV2 and TRBJ2-5; 12 bases fit TRBD2. This CDR3 is built from 17 residues. Per germline, CDR1 SNHLY and CDR2 FYNNEI. Germline trimming cut 4 bases from V and 4 bases from J; bases unmatched to any gene: 10.

This clone was counted a single time. The chain combines TRBV6-2 or TRBV6-3 with TRBJ1-5; TRBD1 aligns across 7 bases. Germline CDR1 is MNHEY and CDR2 is SVGEGT. The CDR3 runs to 18 residues. Losses at the gene ends were 4 bases for V and 0 bases for J; bases not matched to a gene: 12. The CDR3 sequence: CASSSKSKTGDSNQPQHF. DNA of the CDR3: TGTGCCAGCAGTTCCAAATCCAAAACAGGGGATAGCAATCAGCCCCAGCATTTT.

V and J are TRBV18 and TRBJ2-2, with TRBD1 matching 9 bases. V lost 5 bases and J lost 6; bases outside the gene matches: 4. Germline V lookup: CDR1 KGHSH, CDR2 LQKENI. This CDR3 is 14 amino acids long. The DNA of the CDR3 is TGTGCCAGCTCAGTCGGGACAGGGCCCGGGGAGCTGTTTTTT. This gives the protein CASSVGTGPGELFF.

J is TRBJ1-1 and V is TRBV19; D is possibly TRBD1 (5 bases). The length of the CDR3 is 14 residues. V lost 3 bases, J lost 1 base, and 9 bases lay in between. Germline-derived CDR1 and CDR2 are LNHDA and SQIVND (reference sequence). In DNA form, the CDR3 reads TGTGCCAGTAGTATGTGGCAGGGGAACACTGAAGCTTTCTTT. Protein: CASSMWQGNTEAFF.

The rearrangement uses TRBV5-1 and TRBJ1-6; 9 bases are shared with TRBD1. The V and J ends lost 2 bases and 7 bases, in that order; junction bases with no gene match: 4. The CDR3 totals 15 residues. The germline V gene has CDR1 SGHRS and CDR2 YFSETQ. The CDR3 region has the DNA TGCGCCAGCAGCTTACAGGGGGCGATCAATTCACCCCTCCACTTT. This codes for CASSLQGAINSPLHF. Full variable domain (rest looked up from reference TRBV5-1 and TRBJ1-6): KAGVTQTPRYLIKTRGQQVTLSCSPISGHRSVSWYQQTPGQGLQFLFEYFSETQRNKGNFPGRFSGRQFSNSRSEMNVSTLELGDSALYLCASSLQGAINSPLHFGNGTRLTVT.

This clone was recorded once. The chain has TRBV7-2 and TRBJ1-1, with D possibly being TRBD1 (6 bases). Trimming shortened V by 4 bases and J by 6 bases, and 9 bases separated the two germline ends. The CDR3 is 12 amino acids. In germline, CDR1 is SGHTA, CDR2 FQGNSA. The DNA of the CDR3 is TGTGCCAGCAGCTGGAGACAGGCTGAAGCTTTCTTT. Protein product: CASSWRQAEAFF.

J is TRBJ1-1 and V is TRBV7-9, with a tentative D call TRBD1 (6 bases). Germline V gene lookup returns CDR1 SEHNR and CDR2 FQNEAQ (reference sequence). This CDR3 contains 14 residues. V lost 5 bases, J lost 4 bases, and 14 bases lay in between. The CDR3 sequence is CASSHNRGGTEAFF. The DNA for the CDR3 is TGTGCCAGCAGCCATAATAGAGGGGGCACTGAAGCTTTCTTT.

The genes are TRBV11-2 and TRBJ2-2; D not resolved. Germline loops: CDR1 SGHAT, CDR2 FQNNGV. This CDR3 has 11 residues. Trimming took off 3 bases at V and 10 bases at J, with 6 bases between the two ends. CDR3: CASSFSEELFF. CDR3 DNA: TGTGCCAGCAGCTTTTCAGAGGAGCTGTTTTTT.

The V gene is TRBV4-1, the J gene TRBJ1-6, with 11 nucleotides matching TRBD1. This CDR3 is 16 amino acids long. After removal of 5 bases from V and 7 bases from J, the junction contained 7 bases not matched to a gene. Germline values: CDR1 MGHRA, CDR2 YSYEKL. The CDR3 protein is CASSRRTGGENSPLHF. The CDR3 DNA sequence: TGCGCCAGCAGCAGACGGACAGGGGGCGAAAATTCACCCCTCCACTTT.

The count of this clone is one. The gene calls are TRBV2 and TRBJ2-7, with a tentative D call TRBD1 (6 bases). The CDR3 runs to 13 residues. The germline V and J ends were trimmed by 6 bases and 6 bases, with 15 bases remaining between them. Germline V gene sequence: CDR1 SNHLY, CDR2 FYNNEI. CDR3 bases: TGTGCCAGCAGATCACAGGGATTTGGCGAGCAGTACGTC. This sequence encodes CASRSQGFGEQYV.

V is TRBV23-1 and J is TRBJ2-2; no definite D call. TRBV23-1 is annotated as an ORF whose role is uncertain. CDR3 length: 13 residues. V lost 6 bases and J 0 bases, leaving 5 bases between the germline ends. The chain's CDR3 is CASSPANTGELFF. DNA of the CDR3: TGCGCCAGCAGCCCCGCGAACACCGGGGAGCTGTTTTTT.

The genes are TRBV6-5 and TRBJ2-5, with 12 bases that match TRBD2. Germline V CDR1 and CDR2: MNHEY, SVGAGI. Trimming at V came to 6 bases and at J to 2 bases, leaving 4 bases not matched to a gene. The CDR3 runs 15 residues. The CDR3 is CASRGLAGGQETQYF. CDR3 coding DNA: TGTGCCAGCAGGGGCCTAGCGGGGGGGCAAGAGACCCAGTACTTC.

This chain links TRBV5-1 with TRBJ2-1; D call uncertain. CDR1 and CDR2 (germline): SGHRS, YFSETQ. The CDR3 is made up of 15 amino acids. V lost 1 base to trimming and J lost 3 bases, with 11 bases between them. DNA of the CDR3: TGCGCCAGCAGCTTGACTTATAGCTACTACAATGAGCAGTTCTTC. This translates into CASSLTYSYYNEQFF.

The chain combines TRBV6-4 with TRBJ2-4, with 10 bases matching TRBD1. Germline V gives CDR1 MRHNA, CDR2 SNTAGT. J was trimmed by 3 bases and V by 10 bases; bases with no gene match: 6. This CDR3 comprises 14 residues. The DNA of the CDR3 is TGTGCCACCAAGGACAGGGGGGGCAAAAACATTCAGTACTTC. This gives the protein CATKDRGGKNIQYF.

The J gene is TRBJ1-5, the V gene TRBV19, with 8 bases identical to TRBD1. This CDR3 has 16 residues. CDR1 LNHDA and CDR2 SQIVND come from the germline V gene (reference sequence). V shed 6 bases and J 2 bases; nucleotides not matched to a gene: 9. The CDR3 nucleotides are TGTGCCAGTAGGCTTTTCGGACAGGGAGGCAATCAGCCCCAGCATTTT. This codes for CASRLFGQGGNQPQHF.

V usage is TRBV9 and J usage is TRBJ2-1; TRBD2 aligns across 11 bases. V shed 1 base and J 7 bases; nucleotides not matched to a gene: 4. The CDR3 extends over 15 amino acids. Germline V gene sequence: CDR1 SGDLS, CDR2 YYNGEE. The CDR3 region has the DNA TGTGCCAGCAGCGTAATGGGGACTAGCGGTAATGAGCAGTTCTTC. Translating gives CASSVMGTSGNEQFF.

This chain connects TRBV9 to TRBJ2-7; TRBD1 might be the D (6 bases). Germline V gene sequence: CDR1 SGDLS, CDR2 YYNGEE. Trimming left V 0 bases short and J 1 base short, with 11 bases between. This CDR3 comprises 15 residues. CDR3 nucleotides: TGTGCCAGCAGCGTAGGACAGGCGGCTTCCTACGAGCAGTACTTC. Translation: CASSVGQAASYEQYF.

The genes are TRBV7-2 and TRBJ2-1; TRBD1 matches 10 bases. CDR1 and CDR2 (germline): SGHTA, FQGNSA. Trimming removed 4 bases from V and 4 bases from J; junction bases left unmatched: 4. CDR3 length: 15 residues. The CDR3 is CASSSRDRGYNEQFF. The CDR3 DNA is TGTGCCAGCAGCTCCCGGGACAGGGGTTACAATGAGCAGTTCTTC. Drawing the rest from reference TRBV7-2 and TRBJ2-1, the complete variable domain is GAGVSQSPSNKVTEKGKDVELRCDPISGHTALYWYRQSLGQGLEFLIYFQGNSAPDKSGLPSDRFSAERTGGSVSTLTIQRTQQEDSAVYLCASSSRDRGYNEQFFGPGTRLTVL.

This chain connects TRBV29-1 to TRBJ1-1; a possible D gene is TRBD1 (5 bases). Looked up from germline, CDR1 is SQVTM and CDR2 is ANQGSEA. Deletions cut 2 bases from V and 3 bases from J, with 10 bases between. CDR3 length: 13 amino acids. The CDR3 DNA reads as TGCAGCGTTGAATGGGGCAGCGACACTGAAGCTTTCTTT. Its translation: CSVEWGSDTEAFF.